One and the same sample provided the 12 T cell receptor beta chains below, sequenced in a study of cytomegalovirus exposure and HLA in healthy donors. PCR primers comprised 60 Vbeta and 13 Jbeta primers. Method: immunoSEQ multiplex PCR; TCRdb's copy keeps in-frame clones and lacks some. The sample includes roughly 96,000 clones, roughly 74% of them seen just once. The sample taken for sequencing was PBMCs. These receptors all stem from a woman aged 70-85 years in good health and CMV-seropositive.

The J gene is TRBJ2-1, the V gene TRBV27; D unresolved. Trimming left V 4 bases short and J 10 bases short, with 11 bases between. This CDR3 is built from 12 residues. Germline V CDR1 and CDR2: MNHEY, SMNVEV (reference sequence). The CDR3 DNA reads TGTGCCAGCAGTTCGGCCGCTAGGGAGCAGTTCTTC. This translates into CASSSAAREQFF.

V and J are TRBV2 and TRBJ1-1, with D tentatively TRBD1 (6 bases). This CDR3 contains 14 residues. In germline, CDR1 is SNHLY, CDR2 FYNNEI. Trimming shortened V by 4 bases and J by 1 base, and 10 bases separated the two germline ends. The CDR3 reads CASSGTVQNTEAFF. In DNA form, the CDR3 reads TGTGCCAGCAGTGGGACAGTACAGAACACTGAAGCTTTCTTT.

This CDR3 reads CASRLAGSSEEQYF. The CDR3 DNA is TGTGCCAGCAGGCTAGCGGGATCCTCCGAGGAGCAGTACTTC. The chain is built from TRBV6-6 and TRBJ2-7; 9 positions match TRBD2. Germline lookup yields CDR1 MNHNY and CDR2 SVGAGI (reference sequence). With 6 bases clipped from V and 7 bases from J, the junction kept 10 bases outside the gene matches. The CDR3 is 14 residues long.

The CDR3 DNA follows: TGTGCCAGCAGCATTCGACAGGAAGGAGGGGAGCTGTTTTTT. It specifies CASSIRQEGGELFF. The chain is built from TRBV7-2 and TRBJ2-2; D might be TRBD1 (6 bases). Trimming took 5 bases from V and 8 from J, leaving 15 bases between them. This CDR3 is built from 14 residues. Germline CDR1 is SGHTA and CDR2 is FQGNSA. The full variable domain, rest sourced from reference TRBV7-2 and TRBJ2-2, is GAGVSQSPSNKVTEKGKDVELRCDPISGHTALYWYRQSLGQGLEFLIYFQGNSAPDKSGLPSDRFSAERTGGSVSTLTIQRTQQEDSAVYLCASSIRQEGGELFFGEGSRLTVL.

The V call is TRBV27, the J call TRBJ1-1, with no clear D. The germline V gene has CDR1 MNHEY and CDR2 SMNVEV (reference sequence). Trimming took 6 bases from V and 1 from J, leaving 9 bases between them. The CDR3 spans 13 residues. The CDR3 bases are TGTGCCAGCAGGGTCCTCGGGAACACTGAAGCTTTCTTT. Protein sequence: CASRVLGNTEAFF.

Only a few counts were recorded for this clone. V and J are TRBV13 and TRBJ2-7; D possibly corresponds to TRBD2 (6 bases). This CDR3 spans 15 amino acids. Germline CDR1 is PRHDT and CDR2 is FYEKMQ (reference sequence). V gave up 3 bases and J gave up 5 bases, with 17 bases separating them. CDR3 sequence (DNA): TGTGCCAGCAGCTTCGACGGGAGTGGTTTGGACGAGCAGTACTTC. This gives the protein CASSFDGSGLDEQYF.

The chain combines TRBV27 with TRBJ2-1; 8 bases map to TRBD1. Germline trimming cut 6 bases from V and 2 bases from J; bases unmatched to any gene: 3. Germline V CDR1 and CDR2: MNHEY, SMNVEV (reference sequence). The CDR3 contains 14 residues. The CDR3 DNA sequence: TGTGCCAGCAGAAGGACAGGGACCTACAATGAGCAGTTCTTC. Protein sequence: CASRRTGTYNEQFF.

V usage is TRBV28 and J usage is TRBJ2-7, with 8 bases lining up with TRBD1. Per germline, CDR1 MDHEN and CDR2 SYDVKM. The CDR3 covers 15 residues. Trimming took 3 bases from V and 2 from J; bases not matched to a gene: 6. Written as DNA, the CDR3 is TGTGCCAGCAGTTTTCGTTCAGGGGGCCCCTACGAGCAGTACTTC. Amino acid sequence: CASSFRSGGPYEQYF.

The chain couples TRBV11-2 to TRBJ2-5; D is perhaps TRBD2 (6 bases). Deletions cut 5 bases from V and 5 bases from J, with 12 bases between. Looked up from germline, CDR1 is SGHAT and CDR2 is FQNNGV. The CDR3 spans 13 residues. This CDR3 is CASSLRGWETQYF. For the CDR3, the DNA is TGTGCCAGCAGCCTGCGGGGCTGGGAGACCCAGTACTTC.

The chain joins TRBV4-1 to TRBJ2-2; 8 bases are shared with TRBD1. Germline V gives CDR1 MGHRA, CDR2 YSYEKL. V was clipped by 4 bases and J by 2 bases; unmatched bases: 3. The CDR3 is made up of 15 amino acids. The CDR3 sequence: CASSPTGANTGELFF. The CDR3 bases are TGCGCCAGCAGCCCGACAGGGGCAAACACCGGGGAGCTGTTTTTT.

The rearrangement joins TRBV5-6 to TRBJ2-5; 7 nucleotides match TRBD1. CDR3 length equals 14 residues. The junction had 13 bases not matched to a gene; V was cut back by 10 bases and J by 4 bases. From germline, CDR1 is SGHDT and CDR2 YYEEEE. The CDR3 sequence: CASGRGQMAETQYF. The CDR3 coding sequence is TGTGCCTCGGGTAGGGGACAGATGGCAGAGACCCAGTACTTC.

The rearrangement uses TRBV5-5 and TRBJ1-5; D is perhaps TRBD1 (6 bases). This CDR3 has 15 amino acids. The germline CDR1 and CDR2 sequences are SGHKS and YYEKEE (reference sequence). Trimming cost V 0 bases and J 6 bases, with 13 bases left between them. The CDR3 DNA sequence: TGTGCCAGCAGCTTGGGGTTCAGGGGAAGTCAGCCCCAGCATTTT. This codes for CASSLGFRGSQPQHF.